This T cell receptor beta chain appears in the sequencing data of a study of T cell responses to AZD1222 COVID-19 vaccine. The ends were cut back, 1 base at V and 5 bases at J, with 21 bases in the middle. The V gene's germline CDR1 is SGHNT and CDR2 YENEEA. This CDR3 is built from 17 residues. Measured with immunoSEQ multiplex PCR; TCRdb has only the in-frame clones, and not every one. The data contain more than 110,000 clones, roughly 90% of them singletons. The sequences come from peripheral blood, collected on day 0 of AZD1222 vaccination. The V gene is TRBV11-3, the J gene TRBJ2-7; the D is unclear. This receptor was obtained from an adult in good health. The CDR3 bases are TGTGCCAGCAGCTTAGGGTCCCCTTTTACCCCTGGGGACGAGCAGTACTTC. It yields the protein CASSLGSPFTPGDEQYF.